This T cell receptor (beta chain) was retrieved from a study of T cells in Graves' hyperthyroidism and ophthalmopathy. Study conclusions and caveats: Blood also carried most thyroid clonotypes expanded above 0.001. Separating ophthalmopathy from stable hyperthyroidism was achieved by a 13 V-J model.

Diagnostic assessment was based on clinical symptoms, serum thyroxine and TRAb, thyroid ultrasound and orbital computed tomography. The source of the PBMCs was around 9 ml of fresh peripheral blood. This clonotype was picked up many times. The antigen is not known. The source material, RNA transcripts, was used to amplify TCR beta CDR3 regions. First-round RT-PCR targeting the TCR CDR3 was performed with the HTBI primer set. TCRdb analysed the multiplex PCR reads with MiXCR anew, one entry per CDR3 protein. The sample has over 200,000 distinct CDR3 sequences; roughly 15% are singletons. V was pared by 6 bases and J by 9 bases, with 10 bases of the junction left unmatched. The CDR3 is 14 amino acids. Germline CDR1 MNHEY, CDR2 SMNVEV (reference sequence).

Input material: blood. The chain uses TRBV27 and TRBJ2-7; the match to TRBD2 covers 11 bases. The clonotype was recovered from a woman aged 35 to 49 with Graves' hyperthyroidism that later progressed to Graves' ophthalmopathy. The CDR3 protein is CASSLLAGGSRQYF. The CDR3 DNA is TGTGCCAGCAGCCTCTTAGCGGGAGGGTCTCGGCAGTACTTC.